Below are 10 T cell receptor beta chains sequenced from a single sample in a study of PD-1 blockade in mismatch repair-deficient tumors. TCRdb keeps only in-frame clones here, not all; method: immunoSEQ multiplex PCR. This sample has about 34,000 clones, with roughly 80% found just once. Sequenced material: PBMCs, taken less than 7 weeks after starting pembrolizumab. These receptors all stem from an adult with mismatch repair-deficient cancer.

This rearrangement joins TRBV28 to TRBJ2-5; possibly TRBD2 for D (5 bases). The CDR3 has 15 amino acids. Germline V gene data show CDR1 as MDHEN and CDR2 as SYDVKM. Trimming stripped 6 bases from V and 1 base from J, with 15 bases between. CDR3 protein: CASRLKAASQETQYF. DNA for the CDR3: TGTGCCAGCAGGCTAAAAGCGGCAAGCCAAGAGACCCAGTACTTC. Using reference TRBV28 and TRBJ2-5 for the parts outside the CDR3, the full variable domain is DVKVTQSSRYLVKRTGEKVFLECVQDMDHENMFWYRQDPGLGLRLIYFSYDVKMKEKGDIPEGYSVSREKKERFSLILESASTNQTSMYLCASRLKAASQETQYFGPGTRLLVL.

This chain uses TRBV29-1 with TRBJ2-3; 10 bases line up with TRBD1. Germline V gene lookup returns CDR1 SQVTM and CDR2 ANQGSEA. V lost 7 bases and J lost 4; bases outside the gene matches: 2. The CDR3 length is 12 residues. DNA of the CDR3: TGCAGCGCAGGGACAGGGGCAGATACGCAGTATTTT. It specifies CSAGTGADTQYF.

J is TRBJ1-1 and V is TRBV27; D may be TRBD1 (5 bases). Germline CDR1 is MNHEY and CDR2 is SMNVEV (reference sequence). CDR3 length equals 13 residues. Trimming shortened V by 9 bases and J by 4 bases, and 15 bases separated the two germline ends. The CDR3 spells CASRNPGLTEAFF. Written as DNA, the CDR3 is TGTGCCAGTCGAAACCCGGGACTCACTGAAGCTTTCTTT.

The chain employs TRBV27 and TRBJ2-1, with D possibly matching TRBD2 (6 bases). Germline V gene data show CDR1 as MNHEY and CDR2 as SMNVEV (reference sequence). There are 13 residues in the CDR3. V gave up 6 bases and J gave up 2 bases, with 8 bases separating them. CDR3 sequence (DNA): TGTGCCAGCAGATGGAGGGCCTACAATGAGCAGTTCTTC. Its protein product is CASRWRAYNEQFF.

This sequence joins TRBV5-1 and TRBJ2-1, with 14 nucleotides matching TRBD2. Germline V lookup: CDR1 SGHRS, CDR2 YFSETQ. V dropped 4 bases and J dropped 8; count of bases not matched to a gene: 11. This CDR3 region has 17 residues. CDR3 protein: CASSPGTSGSSVDEQFF. The CDR3 DNA reads as TGCGCCAGCAGCCCCGGGACTAGCGGGAGCAGTGTCGATGAGCAGTTCTTC.

This chain connects TRBV25-1 to TRBJ2-1; D is uncertain. The CDR3 extends over 13 amino acids. The germline V gene encodes CDR1 MGHDK and CDR2 SYGVNS. Trimming cost V 5 bases and J 7 bases, with 12 bases left between them. CDR3 region: CASSSLAVNEQFF. In nucleotides, the CDR3 is TGTGCCAGCAGTAGTTTAGCCGTAAATGAGCAGTTCTTC. The full variable domain, completed using reference TRBV25-1 and TRBJ2-1, is EADIYQTPRYLVIGTGKKITLECSQTMGHDKMYWYQQDPGMELHLIHYSYGVNSTEKGDLSSESTVSRIRTEHFPLTLESARPSHTSQYLCASSSLAVNEQFFGPGTRLTVL.

The chain couples TRBV15 to TRBJ1-2; 10 bases fit TRBD1. Germline V CDR1 and CDR2: LNHNV, YYDKDF (reference sequence). The CDR3 has 18 amino acids. The J segment lost 5 bases and the V segment lost 0 bases, leaving 12 bases of the junction unmatched. The CDR3: CATSRDLGSGTGVYGYTF. CDR3 nucleotides: TGTGCCACCAGCAGAGATCTGGGCTCCGGGACAGGGGTTTATGGCTACACCTTC.

V gene TRBV5-3 combines with J gene TRBJ2-3; 8 bases are shared with TRBD1. TRBV5-3 is identified as an open reading frame with a role that is uncertain. The CDR3 spans 15 residues. V lost 5 bases and J lost 3; bases outside the gene matches: 8. The CDR3 loop is CARRSGTGRTDTQYF. Here the CDR3 DNA reads TGTGCCAGAAGGTCCGGGACAGGAAGGACAGATACGCAGTATTTT.

In this sample, this clone turned up once. The CDR3 sequence: CASSPSGSRNEQFF. Here the CDR3 DNA reads TGCGCCAGCAGCCCTAGCGGGAGTAGGAATGAGCAGTTCTTC. V is TRBV10-2 and J is TRBJ2-1; 10 bases match TRBD2. Per germline, CDR1 WSHSY and CDR2 SAAADI. V lost 6 bases, J lost 7 bases, and 6 bases stayed unmatched. The CDR3 sequence is 14 residues long.

DNA of the CDR3: TGTGCCAGCTACAGGAGGGCTAATTCACCCCTCCACTTT. Protein product: CASYRRANSPLHF. The V and J genes are TRBV6-5 and TRBJ1-6; D possibly corresponds to TRBD1 (5 bases). Trimming left V 8 bases short and J 6 bases short, with 11 bases between. The CDR3 is 13 amino acids. Germline V lookup: CDR1 MNHEY, CDR2 SVGAGI.